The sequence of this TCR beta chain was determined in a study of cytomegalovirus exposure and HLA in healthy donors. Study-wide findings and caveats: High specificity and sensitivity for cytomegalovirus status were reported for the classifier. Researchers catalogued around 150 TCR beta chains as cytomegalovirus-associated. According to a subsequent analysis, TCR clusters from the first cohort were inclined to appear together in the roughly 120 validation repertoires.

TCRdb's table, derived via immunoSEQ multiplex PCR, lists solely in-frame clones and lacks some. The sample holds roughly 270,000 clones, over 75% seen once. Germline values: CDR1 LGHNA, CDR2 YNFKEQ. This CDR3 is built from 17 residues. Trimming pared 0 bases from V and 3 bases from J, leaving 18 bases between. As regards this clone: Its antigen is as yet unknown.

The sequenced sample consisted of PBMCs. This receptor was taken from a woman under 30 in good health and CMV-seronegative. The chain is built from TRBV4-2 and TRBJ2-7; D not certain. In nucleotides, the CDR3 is TGTGCCAGCAGCCAAGAAGTGCCGGCAGGCCAGATCTACGAGCAGTACTTC. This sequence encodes CASSQEVPAGQIYEQYF.